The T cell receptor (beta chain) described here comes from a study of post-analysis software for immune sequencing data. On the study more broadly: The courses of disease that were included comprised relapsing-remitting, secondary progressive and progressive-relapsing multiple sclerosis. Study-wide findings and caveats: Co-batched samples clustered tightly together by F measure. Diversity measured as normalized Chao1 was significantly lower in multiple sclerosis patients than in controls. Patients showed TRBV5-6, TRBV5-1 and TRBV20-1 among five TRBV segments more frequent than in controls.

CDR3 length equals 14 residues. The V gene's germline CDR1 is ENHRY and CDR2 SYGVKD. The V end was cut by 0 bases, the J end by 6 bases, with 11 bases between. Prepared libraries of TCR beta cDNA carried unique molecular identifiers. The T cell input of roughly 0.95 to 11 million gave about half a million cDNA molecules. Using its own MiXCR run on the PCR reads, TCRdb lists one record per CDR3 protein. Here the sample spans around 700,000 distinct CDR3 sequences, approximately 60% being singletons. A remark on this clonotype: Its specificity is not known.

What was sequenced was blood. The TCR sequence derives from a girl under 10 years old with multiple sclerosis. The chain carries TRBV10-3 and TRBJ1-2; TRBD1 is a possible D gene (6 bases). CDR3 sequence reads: CAISESDRVNGYTF. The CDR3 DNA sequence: TGTGCCATCAGTGAGTCGGACAGAGTGAATGGCTACACCTTC.